This T cell receptor (beta chain) was documented in a study of blood T cell repertoires in COVID-19. About the study: From the United States, Italy and Spain came samples of acute and convalescent COVID-19.

Profiled with immunoSEQ multiplex PCR; TCRdb holds only in-frame clones, not every one. The sample lists about 150,000 clones; roughly 80% were seen once. The sample holds one count of this clone. Sequencing used PBMCs or T cells enriched from blood (not recorded which). The receptor's source is a woman aged 40 to 50 who had recovered from COVID-19.

The CDR3 sequence: CASSQMGGNTEAFF. CDR3 nucleotide sequence: TGTGCCAGCAGCCAAATGGGGGGGAACACTGAAGCTTTCTTT. The chain carries TRBV9 and TRBJ1-1, with D possibly TRBD1 on 5 matching bases. V was shortened by 4 bases and J by 1 base, with 11 bases between the two germline ends. The CDR3 length is 14 residues. Per germline, CDR1 SGDLS and CDR2 YYNGEE.